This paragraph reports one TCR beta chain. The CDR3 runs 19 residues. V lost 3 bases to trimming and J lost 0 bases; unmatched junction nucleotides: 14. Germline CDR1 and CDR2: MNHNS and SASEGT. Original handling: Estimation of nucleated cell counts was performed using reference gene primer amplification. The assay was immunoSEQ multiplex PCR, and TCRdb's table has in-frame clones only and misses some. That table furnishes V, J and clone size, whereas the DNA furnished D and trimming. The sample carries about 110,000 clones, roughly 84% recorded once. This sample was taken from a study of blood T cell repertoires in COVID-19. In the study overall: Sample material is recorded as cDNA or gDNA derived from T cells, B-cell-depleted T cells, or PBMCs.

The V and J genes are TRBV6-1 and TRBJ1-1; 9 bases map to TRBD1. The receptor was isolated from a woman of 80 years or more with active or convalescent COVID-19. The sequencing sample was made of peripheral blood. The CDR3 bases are TGTGCCAGCAGTGACAACTTCAAGACAGGGGGTCCCATGAACACTGAAGCTTTCTTT. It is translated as CASSDNFKTGGPMNTEAFF.